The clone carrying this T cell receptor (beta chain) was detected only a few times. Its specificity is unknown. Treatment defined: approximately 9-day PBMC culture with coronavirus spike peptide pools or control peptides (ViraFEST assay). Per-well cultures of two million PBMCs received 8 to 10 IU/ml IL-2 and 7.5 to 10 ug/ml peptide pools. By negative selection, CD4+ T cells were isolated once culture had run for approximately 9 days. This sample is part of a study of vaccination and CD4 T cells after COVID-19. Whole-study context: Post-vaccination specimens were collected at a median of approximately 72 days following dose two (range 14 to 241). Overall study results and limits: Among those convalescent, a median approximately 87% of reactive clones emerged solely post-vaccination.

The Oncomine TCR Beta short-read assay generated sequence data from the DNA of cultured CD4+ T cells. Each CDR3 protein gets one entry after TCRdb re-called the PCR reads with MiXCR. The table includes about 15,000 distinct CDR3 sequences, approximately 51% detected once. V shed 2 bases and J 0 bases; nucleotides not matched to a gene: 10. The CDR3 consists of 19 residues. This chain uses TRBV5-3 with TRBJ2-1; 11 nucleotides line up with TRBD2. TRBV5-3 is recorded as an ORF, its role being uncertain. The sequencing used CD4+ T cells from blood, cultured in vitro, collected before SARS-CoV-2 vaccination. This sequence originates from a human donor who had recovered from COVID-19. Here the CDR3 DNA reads TGTGCCAGAAGCTTAGGGGGACTAGCGGCTGCAAGCTCCTACAATGAGCAGTTCTTC. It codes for CARSLGGLAAASSYNEQFF.